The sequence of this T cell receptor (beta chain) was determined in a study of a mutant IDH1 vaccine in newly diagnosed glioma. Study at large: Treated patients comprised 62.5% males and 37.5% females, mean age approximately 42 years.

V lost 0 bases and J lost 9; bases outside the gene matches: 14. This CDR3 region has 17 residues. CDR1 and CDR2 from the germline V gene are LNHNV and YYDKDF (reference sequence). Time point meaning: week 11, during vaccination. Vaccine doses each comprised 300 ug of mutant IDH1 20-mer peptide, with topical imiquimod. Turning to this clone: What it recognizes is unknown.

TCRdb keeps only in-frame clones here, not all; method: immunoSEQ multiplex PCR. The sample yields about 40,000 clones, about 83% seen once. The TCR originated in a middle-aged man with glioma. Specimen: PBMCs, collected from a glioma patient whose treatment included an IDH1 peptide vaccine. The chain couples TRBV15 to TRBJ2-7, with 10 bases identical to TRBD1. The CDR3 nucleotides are TGTGCCACCAGCAGAGATTTAGGGACAGGGGAGAAAAAGGTGCAGTACTTC. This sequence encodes CATSRDLGTGEKKVQYF.